The source of this TCR beta chain is a study of breast tumors, draining lymph nodes, adjacent tissues. TCRdb called the multiplex PCR reads again in MiXCR, with one record for every CDR3 protein. The sample holds tens of thousands of distinct CDR3 sequences; approximately 30% are singletons and the top ten take more than 8%. This clonotype was seen a few times. Its matching antigen is unknown. A clone one base away is much larger, so this may be a read error. The CDR3 carries no conserved terminal phenylalanine or tryptophan, so it likely arises from a read error. V shed 4 bases, J shed 13 bases, and the junction held 4 bases outside the gene matches. Germline CDR1 SGDLS, CDR2 YYNGEE. This CDR3 region has 12 residues. Axillary draining lymph nodes of breast cancer patients supplied the node samples. Study conclusions and caveats: Data only fit, rather than demonstrated, lymph node origin of most tumor T cells.

The sample consisted of axillary lymph node tissue. The TCR was taken from a female donor with breast cancer. Some clones in this sample may be carry-over from other donors' samples. V gene TRBV9 combines with J gene TRBJ2-1; TRBD1 aligns across 11 bases. The chain's CDR3 is CASSTDRGPQFL. The CDR3 nucleotides read TGTGCCAGCAGCACGGACAGGGGGCCTCAGTTCCTC.